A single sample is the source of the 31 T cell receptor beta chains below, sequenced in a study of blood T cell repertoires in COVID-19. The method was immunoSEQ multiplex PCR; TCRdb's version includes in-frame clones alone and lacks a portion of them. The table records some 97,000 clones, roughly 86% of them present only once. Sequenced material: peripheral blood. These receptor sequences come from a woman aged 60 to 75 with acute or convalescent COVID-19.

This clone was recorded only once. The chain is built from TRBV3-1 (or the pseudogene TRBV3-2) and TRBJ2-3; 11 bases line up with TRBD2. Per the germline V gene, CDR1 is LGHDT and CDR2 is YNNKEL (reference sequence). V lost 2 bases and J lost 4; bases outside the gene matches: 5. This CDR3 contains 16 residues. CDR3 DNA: TGTGCCAGCAGCCAACCCTCGACTAGCGGGGCAGATACGCAGTATTTT. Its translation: CASSQPSTSGADTQYF.

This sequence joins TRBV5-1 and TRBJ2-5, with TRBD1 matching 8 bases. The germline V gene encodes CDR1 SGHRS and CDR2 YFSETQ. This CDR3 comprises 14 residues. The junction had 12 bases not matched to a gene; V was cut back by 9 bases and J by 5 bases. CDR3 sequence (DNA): TGCGCCACCGCCTTGGACAGGGTGGCCGAGACCCAGTACTTC. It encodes CATALDRVAETQYF.

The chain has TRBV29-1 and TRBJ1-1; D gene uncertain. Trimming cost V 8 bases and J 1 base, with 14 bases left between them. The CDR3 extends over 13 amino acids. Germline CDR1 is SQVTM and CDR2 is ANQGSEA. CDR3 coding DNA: TGCAGCCTCCGAGGAGACGGGAACACTGAAGCTTTCTTT. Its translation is CSLRGDGNTEAFF.

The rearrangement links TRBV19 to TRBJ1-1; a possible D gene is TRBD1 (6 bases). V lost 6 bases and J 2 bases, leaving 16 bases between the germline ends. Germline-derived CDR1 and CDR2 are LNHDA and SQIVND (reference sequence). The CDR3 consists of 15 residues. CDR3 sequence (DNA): TGTGCCAGTAGCCCCACGGTAGGGGGAAACACTGAAGCTTTCTTT. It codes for CASSPTVGGNTEAFF.

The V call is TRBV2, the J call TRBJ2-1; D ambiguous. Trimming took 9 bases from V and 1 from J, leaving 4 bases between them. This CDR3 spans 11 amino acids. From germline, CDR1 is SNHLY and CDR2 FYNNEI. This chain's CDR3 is CASESYNEQFF. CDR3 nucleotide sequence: TGTGCCAGTGAGTCCTACAATGAGCAGTTCTTC.

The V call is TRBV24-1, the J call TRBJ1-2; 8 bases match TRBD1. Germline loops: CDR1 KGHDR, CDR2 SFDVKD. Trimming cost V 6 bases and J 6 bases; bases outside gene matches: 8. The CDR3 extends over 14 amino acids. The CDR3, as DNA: TGTGCCACCAGTACAGGGGGAGGGTCTGATGGCTACACCTTC. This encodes CATSTGGGSDGYTF.

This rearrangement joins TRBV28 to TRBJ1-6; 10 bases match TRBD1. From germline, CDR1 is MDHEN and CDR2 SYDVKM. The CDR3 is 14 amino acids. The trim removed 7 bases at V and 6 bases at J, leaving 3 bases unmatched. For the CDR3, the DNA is TGTGCCAGCACCTGGACAGGGGGTAATTCACCCCTCCACTTT. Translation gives CASTWTGGNSPLHF.

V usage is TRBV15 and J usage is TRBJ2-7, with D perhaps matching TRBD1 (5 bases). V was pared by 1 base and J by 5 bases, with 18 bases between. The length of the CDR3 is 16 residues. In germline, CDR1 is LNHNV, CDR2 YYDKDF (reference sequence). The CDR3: CATSRGWGQGNDEQYF. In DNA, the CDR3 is TGTGCCACCAGCAGAGGTTGGGGCCAGGGAAACGACGAGCAGTACTTC.

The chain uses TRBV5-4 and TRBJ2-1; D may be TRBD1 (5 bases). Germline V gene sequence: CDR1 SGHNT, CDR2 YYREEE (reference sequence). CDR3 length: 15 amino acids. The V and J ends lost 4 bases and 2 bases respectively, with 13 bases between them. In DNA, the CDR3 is TGTGCCAGCAGCCTCGACAGTTCCCCCTACAATGAGCAGTTCTTC. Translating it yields CASSLDSSPYNEQFF.

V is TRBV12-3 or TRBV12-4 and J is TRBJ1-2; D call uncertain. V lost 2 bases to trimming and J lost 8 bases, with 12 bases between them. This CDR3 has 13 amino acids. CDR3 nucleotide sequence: TGTGCCAGCAGTTTAAGCTGGACTGGGGGCTACACCTTC. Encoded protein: CASSLSWTGGYTF.

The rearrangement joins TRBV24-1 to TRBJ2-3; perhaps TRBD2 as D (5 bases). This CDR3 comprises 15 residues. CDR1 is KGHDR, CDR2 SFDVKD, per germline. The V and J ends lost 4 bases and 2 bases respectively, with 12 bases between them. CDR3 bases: TGTGCCACCAGTGACCACGGACTTCTCACAGATACGCAGTATTTT. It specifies CATSDHGLLTDTQYF.

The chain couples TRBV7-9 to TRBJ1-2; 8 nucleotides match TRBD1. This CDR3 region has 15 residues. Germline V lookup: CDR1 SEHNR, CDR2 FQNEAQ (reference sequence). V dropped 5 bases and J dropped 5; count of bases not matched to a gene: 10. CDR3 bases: TGTGCCAGCAGCCCCCCAGGAACAGGGGGGTATGGCTACACCTTC. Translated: CASSPPGTGGYGYTF. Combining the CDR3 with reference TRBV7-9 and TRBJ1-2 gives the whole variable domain DTGVSQNPRHKITKRGQNVTFRCDPISEHNRLYWYRQTLGQGPEFLTYFQNEAQLEKSRLLSDRFSAERPKGSFSTLEIQRTEQGDSAMYLCASSPPGTGGYGYTFGSGTRLTVV.

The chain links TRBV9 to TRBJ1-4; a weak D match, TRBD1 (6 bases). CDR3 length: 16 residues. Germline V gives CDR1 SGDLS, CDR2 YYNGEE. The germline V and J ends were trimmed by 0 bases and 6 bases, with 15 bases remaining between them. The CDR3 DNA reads TGTGCCAGCAGCGTAGGTCTTAGGGCAGGGGATGAAAAACTGTTTTTT. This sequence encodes CASSVGLRAGDEKLFF.

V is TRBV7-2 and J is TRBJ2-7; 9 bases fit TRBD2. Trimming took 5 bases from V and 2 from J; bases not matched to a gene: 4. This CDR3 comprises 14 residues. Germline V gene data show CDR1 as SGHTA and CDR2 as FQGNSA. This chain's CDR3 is CASSTTSGAYEQYF. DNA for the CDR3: TGTGCCAGCAGCACGACTAGCGGAGCCTACGAGCAGTACTTC.

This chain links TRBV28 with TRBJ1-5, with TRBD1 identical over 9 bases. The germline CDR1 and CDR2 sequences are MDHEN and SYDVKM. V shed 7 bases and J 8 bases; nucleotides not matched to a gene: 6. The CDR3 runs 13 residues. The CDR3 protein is CASKQGAPEPQHF. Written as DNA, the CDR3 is TGTGCCAGCAAACAGGGGGCGCCTGAGCCCCAGCATTTT.

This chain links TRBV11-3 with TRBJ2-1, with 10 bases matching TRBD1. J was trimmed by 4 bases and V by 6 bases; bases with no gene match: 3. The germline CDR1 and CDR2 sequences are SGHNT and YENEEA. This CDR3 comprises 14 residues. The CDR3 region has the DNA TGTGCCAGCAGTGGACAGGGGGGGTACAATGAGCAGTTCTTC. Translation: CASSGQGGYNEQFF.

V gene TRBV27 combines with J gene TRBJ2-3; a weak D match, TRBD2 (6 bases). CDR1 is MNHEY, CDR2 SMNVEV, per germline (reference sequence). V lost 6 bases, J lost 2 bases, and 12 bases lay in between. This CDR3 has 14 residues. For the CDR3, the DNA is TGTGCCAGCAGGCGGCTAGCGTCCACAGATACGCAGTATTTT. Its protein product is CASRRLASTDTQYF.

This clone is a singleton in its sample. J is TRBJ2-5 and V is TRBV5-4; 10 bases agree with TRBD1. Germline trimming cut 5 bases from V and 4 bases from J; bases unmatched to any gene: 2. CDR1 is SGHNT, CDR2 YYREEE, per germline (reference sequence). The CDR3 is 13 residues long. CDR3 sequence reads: CASSRDRGETQYF. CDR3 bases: TGTGCCAGCAGTCGGGACAGGGGAGAGACCCAGTACTTC.

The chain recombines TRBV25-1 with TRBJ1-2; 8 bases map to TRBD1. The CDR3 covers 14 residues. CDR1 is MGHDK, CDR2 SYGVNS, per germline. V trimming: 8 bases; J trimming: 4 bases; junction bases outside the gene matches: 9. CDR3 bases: TGTGCCAGCTCCCCGACAGGGGTGGTCTATGGCTACACCTTC. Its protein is CASSPTGVVYGYTF.

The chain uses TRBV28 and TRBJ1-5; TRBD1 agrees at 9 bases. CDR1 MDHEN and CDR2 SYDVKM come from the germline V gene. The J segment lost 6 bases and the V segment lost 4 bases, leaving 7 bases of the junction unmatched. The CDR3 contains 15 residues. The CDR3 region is CASSSPGQGGQPQHF. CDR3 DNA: TGTGCCAGCAGTTCCCCGGGACAGGGAGGTCAGCCCCAGCATTTT.

Written as DNA, the CDR3 is TGTGCCAGCAGCCCAGCGGGAGCACCCTACAATGAGCAGTTCTTC. Translated: CASSPAGAPYNEQFF. The gene calls are TRBV7-3 and TRBJ2-1, with 8 bases lining up with TRBD2. J lost 2 bases, V lost 5 bases, and 5 bases had no gene match. Germline CDR1 reads SGHTA; CDR2 reads FQGTGA. This CDR3 spans 15 amino acids.

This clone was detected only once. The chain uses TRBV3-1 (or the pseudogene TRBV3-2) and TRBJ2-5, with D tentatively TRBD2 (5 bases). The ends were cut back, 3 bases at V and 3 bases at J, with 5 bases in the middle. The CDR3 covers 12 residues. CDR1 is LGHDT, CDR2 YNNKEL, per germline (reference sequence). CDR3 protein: CASSHGEETQYF. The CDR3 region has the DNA TGTGCCAGCAGCCACGGGGAAGAGACCCAGTACTTC.

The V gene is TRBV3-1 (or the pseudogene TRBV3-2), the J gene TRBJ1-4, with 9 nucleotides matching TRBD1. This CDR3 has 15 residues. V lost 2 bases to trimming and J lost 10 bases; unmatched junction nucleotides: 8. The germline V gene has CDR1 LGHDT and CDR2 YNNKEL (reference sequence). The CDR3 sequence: CASSQTPTGGGKLFF. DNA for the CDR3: TGTGCCAGCAGCCAAACTCCAACAGGGGGCGGAAAACTGTTTTTT.

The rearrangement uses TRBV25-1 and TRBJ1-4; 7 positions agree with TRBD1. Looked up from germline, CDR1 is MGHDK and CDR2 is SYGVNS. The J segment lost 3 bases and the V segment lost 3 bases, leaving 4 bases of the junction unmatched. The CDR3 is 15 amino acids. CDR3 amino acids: CASSETGNANEKLFF. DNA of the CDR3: TGTGCCAGCAGTGAGACAGGGAACGCTAATGAAAAACTGTTTTTT.

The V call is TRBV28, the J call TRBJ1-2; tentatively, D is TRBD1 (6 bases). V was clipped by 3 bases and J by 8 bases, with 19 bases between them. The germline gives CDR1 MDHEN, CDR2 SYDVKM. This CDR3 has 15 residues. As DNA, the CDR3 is TGTGCCAGCAGTTTTCAGGGGACGGTTGGAGAAGGCTACACCTTC. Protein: CASSFQGTVGEGYTF.

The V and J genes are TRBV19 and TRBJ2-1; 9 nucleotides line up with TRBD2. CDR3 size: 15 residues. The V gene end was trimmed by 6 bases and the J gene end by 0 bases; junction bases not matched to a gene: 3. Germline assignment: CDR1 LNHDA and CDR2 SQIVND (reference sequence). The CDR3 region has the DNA TGTGCCAGTAGAAATAGCGGGAGCTCCTACAATGAGCAGTTCTTC. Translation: CASRNSGSSYNEQFF.

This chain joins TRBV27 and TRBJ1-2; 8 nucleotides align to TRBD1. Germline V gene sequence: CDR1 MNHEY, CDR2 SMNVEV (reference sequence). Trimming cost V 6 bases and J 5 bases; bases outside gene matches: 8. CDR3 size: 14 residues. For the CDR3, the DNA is TGTGCCAGCAGGCTACAGGGGGTAGGGTATGGCTACACCTTC. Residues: CASRLQGVGYGYTF.

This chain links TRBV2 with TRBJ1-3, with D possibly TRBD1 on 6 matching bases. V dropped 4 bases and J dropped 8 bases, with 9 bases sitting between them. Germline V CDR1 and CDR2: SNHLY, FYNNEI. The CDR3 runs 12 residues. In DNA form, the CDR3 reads TGTGCCAGCAGTGTTTCAGGGGACACCATATATTTT. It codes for CASSVSGDTIYF.

The CDR3 nucleotides read TGTGCCAGCAGCCAACGGGCGGGAAACGCTGAAGCTTTCTTT. Protein product: CASSQRAGNAEAFF. V and J are TRBV14 and TRBJ1-1, with D unresolved. The CDR3 length is 14 residues. The germline V gene has CDR1 SGHDN and CDR2 FVKESK. The V and J ends lost 2 bases and 6 bases respectively, with 13 bases between them.

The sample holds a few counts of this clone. CDR3 DNA: TGTGCCACCAGTGACCCGGACAGCTATGGCTACACCTTC. It translates to CATSDPDSYGYTF. This sequence joins TRBV24-1 and TRBJ1-2; weak D call: TRBD1 (6 bases). The CDR3 has 13 amino acids. Trimming removed 4 bases from V and 4 bases from J, with 9 bases in between. CDR1 is KGHDR and CDR2 is SFDVKD in the germline V gene.

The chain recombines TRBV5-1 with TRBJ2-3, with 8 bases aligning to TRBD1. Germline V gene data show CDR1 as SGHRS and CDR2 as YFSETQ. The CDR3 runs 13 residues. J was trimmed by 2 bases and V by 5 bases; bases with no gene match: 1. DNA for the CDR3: TGCGCCAGCAGGGGACAGGACACAGATACGCAGTATTTT. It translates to CASRGQDTDTQYF.